This T cell receptor beta chain was sequenced in a study of shared clonotypes between healthy human individuals. At the level of the study: Researchers drew samples from a couple of women and three men aged 18 to 49.

The CDR3 covers 13 residues. V gave up 2 bases and J gave up 3 bases, with 8 bases separating them. Germline CDR1 SGHVS, CDR2 FQNEAQ. Assay used: immunoSEQ multiplex PCR; TCRdb lists only in-frame clones, some missing. Of 550,000 to 800,000 clones listed, about 92% are singletons. Both CD45RO+ cells and CCR7-negative CD45RA+ TemRA cells were combined to make up CD8 memory. This rearrangement joins TRBV7-8 to TRBJ2-7, with D hard to call. Sequenced material: memory CD8+ T cells from PBMCs. Subset of the sample: CD45RO+ cells pooled with CCR7-negative TemRA cells. This TCR was sampled from a man younger than 35 in good health. Some clones in this sample may be carry-over from other donors' samples. The CDR3, as DNA: TGTGCCAGCAGCTTATCCCAGAACTACGAGCAGTACTTC. This sequence encodes CASSLSQNYEQYF.